This T cell receptor beta chain was identified during a study of Ad26.COV2.S vaccination and SARS-CoV-2 variants. CDR1 is MNHEY and CDR2 is SVGAGI in the germline V gene. The CDR3 runs to 13 residues. V shed 5 bases and J 5 bases; nucleotides not matched to a gene: 5. Treatment: over 15 received Ad26.COV2.S at low or high dose, single or two shots; several received placebo; per-sample allocation not given. Following the first vaccine or placebo injection, samples were taken on day 63. Boston supplied an adult donor aged 18-55 years. Profiling relied on immunoSEQ multiplex PCR, and the TCRdb table lists in-frame clones only, not all of them. The sample lists 300,000 to 350,000 clones; around 85% were seen once.

This clonotype originated in a person between 18 and 59 years old who received the Ad26.COV2.S COVID-19 vaccine or a placebo. V is TRBV6-5 and J is TRBJ2-7, with 8 bases matching TRBD2. The sample here was peripheral blood, taken in a trial of Ad26.COV2.S vaccine versus placebo. This CDR3 is CASSRAGVDEQYF. Written as DNA, the CDR3 is TGTGCCAGCAGTAGAGCGGGGGTGGACGAGCAGTACTTC.